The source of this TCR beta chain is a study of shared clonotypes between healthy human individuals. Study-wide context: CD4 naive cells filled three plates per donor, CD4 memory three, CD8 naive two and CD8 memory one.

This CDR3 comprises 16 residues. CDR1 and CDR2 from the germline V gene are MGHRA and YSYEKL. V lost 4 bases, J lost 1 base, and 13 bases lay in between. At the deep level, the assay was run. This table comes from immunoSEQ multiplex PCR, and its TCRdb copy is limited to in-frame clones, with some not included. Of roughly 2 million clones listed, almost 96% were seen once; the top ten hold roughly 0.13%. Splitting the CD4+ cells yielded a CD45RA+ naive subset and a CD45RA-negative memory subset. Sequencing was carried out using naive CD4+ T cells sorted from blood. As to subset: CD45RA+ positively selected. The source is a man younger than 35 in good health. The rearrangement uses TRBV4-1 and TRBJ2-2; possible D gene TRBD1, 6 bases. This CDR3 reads CASSPLTGKNTGELFF. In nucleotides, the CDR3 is TGCGCCAGCAGCCCGCTGACAGGCAAGAACACCGGGGAGCTGTTTTTT.